The rows below give T cell receptor beta chains drawn from one sample of a study of cytotoxic CD8 clonotypes in ibrutinib-treated CLL. Here immunoSEQ multiplex PCR was the method, and the copy in TCRdb shows in-frame clones only, minus some. The sample consists of 300,000 to 400,000 clones, roughly 71% of them appearing once. The sequencing used PBMCs, collected after 36 months of ibrutinib treatment. The receptors come from a human donor with chronic lymphocytic leukemia. The CDR3 runs from the conserved cysteine through the conserved F or W. The order of the fields is J gene, D gene, V gene, clone size, CDR3 protein, CDR3 DNA. The D gene is left open where the match is weak. Clone size is given for some rows only: seen once, a few or many times, or a class if the clone is expanded.

J gene: TRBJ1-4
D gene: .
V gene: TRBV9
clone size: .
CDR3 protein: CASIGRPGLNEKLFF
CDR3 DNA: TGTGCCAGCATAGGTCGTCCAGGGCTAAATGAAAAACTGTTTTTT

J gene: TRBJ2-5
D gene: .
V gene: TRBV19
clone size: .
CDR3 protein: CASSTIGQETQYF
CDR3 DNA: TGTGCCAGTAGTACCATTGGGCAAGAGACCCAGTACTTC

J gene: TRBJ1-1
D gene: TRBD1
V gene: TRBV27
clone size: .
CDR3 protein: CASSLTGTMNTEAFF
CDR3 DNA: TGTGCCAGCAGCTTGACAGGGACAATGAACACTGAAGCTTTCTTT

J gene: TRBJ2-7
D gene: .
V gene: TRBV5-5
clone size: .
CDR3 protein: CASSLEGYEQYF
CDR3 DNA: TGTGCCAGCAGCTTGGAAGGATACGAGCAGTACTTC

J gene: TRBJ2-7
D gene: TRBD1
V gene: TRBV5-1
clone size: few
CDR3 protein: CASSLRQGSYEQYF
CDR3 DNA: TGCGCCAGCAGCCTAAGACAGGGTAGTTACGAGCAGTACTTC

J gene: TRBJ1-2
D gene: .
V gene: TRBV28
clone size: .
CDR3 protein: CASTRTARRYTF
CDR3 DNA: TGTGCCAGCACCCGGACAGCCCGGCGCTACACCTTC

J gene: TRBJ2-7
D gene: .
V gene: TRBV28
clone size: .
CDR3 protein: CASSLGGLTTPEQYF
CDR3 DNA: TGTGCCAGCAGTTTAGGAGGGTTGACCACCCCCGAGCAGTACTTC

J gene: TRBJ2-7
D gene: .
V gene: TRBV27
clone size: .
CDR3 protein: CASSPTPGTVPYEQYF
CDR3 DNA: TGTGCCAGCAGTCCAACCCCGGGGACTGTCCCCTACGAGCAGTACTTC

J gene: TRBJ2-5
D gene: TRBD1
V gene: TRBV7-9
clone size: .
CDR3 protein: CASSSGQSNNQETQYF
CDR3 DNA: TGTGCCAGCAGCTCGGGACAGTCCAATAACCAAGAGACCCAGTACTTC

J gene: TRBJ1-1
D gene: .
V gene: TRBV7-2
clone size: .
CDR3 protein: CASSNGMATEAFF
CDR3 DNA: TGTGCCAGCAGCAATGGGATGGCCACTGAAGCTTTCTTT

J gene: TRBJ2-5
D gene: .
V gene: TRBV6-1
clone size: .
CDR3 protein: CASSEALLWRVETQYF
CDR3 DNA: TGTGCCAGCAGTGAAGCGCTCCTGTGGAGAGTGGAGACCCAGTACTTC

J gene: TRBJ2-5
D gene: .
V gene: TRBV4-1
clone size: .
CDR3 protein: CASSQESLGVETQYF
CDR3 DNA: TGCGCCAGCAGCCAAGAGTCCCTTGGGGTAGAGACCCAGTACTTC

J gene: TRBJ2-7
D gene: .
V gene: TRBV5-1
clone size: .
CDR3 protein: CASSWDTIYEQYF
CDR3 DNA: TGCGCCAGCAGCTGGGACACCATCTACGAGCAGTACTTC

J gene: TRBJ2-3
D gene: .
V gene: TRBV4-3
clone size: .
CDR3 protein: CASSQDYWREAPTDTQYF
CDR3 DNA: TGCGCCAGCAGCCAAGATTACTGGAGGGAGGCCCCCACAGATACGCAGTATTTT

J gene: TRBJ1-4
D gene: .
V gene: TRBV7-2
clone size: .
CDR3 protein: CASSPYQHAEKLFF
CDR3 DNA: TGTGCCAGCAGCCCTTACCAGCACGCCGAAAAACTGTTTTTT

J gene: TRBJ2-5
D gene: TRBD2
V gene: TRBV2
clone size: .
CDR3 protein: CASTLGLAGGETQYF
CDR3 DNA: TGTGCCAGCACCCTGGGACTAGCGGGAGGGGAGACCCAGTACTTC

J gene: TRBJ1-5
D gene: .
V gene: TRBV4-1
clone size: few
CDR3 protein: CASSQHQSAGRNQPQHF
CDR3 DNA: TGCGCCAGCAGCCAACACCAGTCCGCAGGGAGGAATCAGCCCCAGCATTTT

J gene: TRBJ2-7
D gene: TRBD2
V gene: TRBV6-1
clone size: .
CDR3 protein: CASSERLAGVWEQYF
CDR3 DNA: TGTGCCAGCAGCGAGCGCCTAGCGGGGGTTTGGGAGCAGTACTTC

J gene: TRBJ1-1
D gene: .
V gene: TRBV29-1
clone size: .
CDR3 protein: CSVAWREFTEAFF
CDR3 DNA: TGCAGCGTCGCTTGGAGGGAGTTCACTGAAGCTTTCTTT

J gene: TRBJ1-2
D gene: .
V gene: TRBV28
clone size: .
CDR3 protein: CASSFDSGNGGYTF
CDR3 DNA: TGTGCCAGCAGTTTCGACAGTGGGAATGGTGGCTACACCTTC

J gene: TRBJ2-7
D gene: .
V gene: TRBV19
clone size: .
CDR3 protein: CASSRASPPEEQYF
CDR3 DNA: TGTGCCAGTAGTAGAGCTAGCCCCCCTGAGGAGCAGTACTTC

J gene: TRBJ1-4
D gene: .
V gene: TRBV7-2
clone size: .
CDR3 protein: CASSRAGAATNEKLFF
CDR3 DNA: TGTGCCAGCAGCCGTGCAGGAGCCGCAACTAATGAAAAACTGTTTTTT

J gene: TRBJ1-2
D gene: .
V gene: TRBV27
clone size: few
CDR3 protein: CASSLSWAYGYTF
CDR3 DNA: TGTGCCAGCAGTTTATCGTGGGCCTATGGCTACACCTTC

J gene: TRBJ2-7
D gene: TRBD2
V gene: TRBV9
clone size: .
CDR3 protein: CASSIGGSLTSEQYF
CDR3 DNA: TGTGCCAGCAGTATAGGCGGGAGCTTAACTAGCGAGCAGTACTTC

J gene: TRBJ2-1
D gene: TRBD2
V gene: TRBV7-2
clone size: once
CDR3 protein: CASSLRPGLAGHNEQFF
CDR3 DNA: TGTGCCAGCAGCTTAAGACCGGGACTAGCGGGGCACAATGAGCAGTTCTTC

J gene: TRBJ2-1
D gene: .
V gene: TRBV19
clone size: few
CDR3 protein: CATSRGEQFF
CDR3 DNA: TGTGCCACCTCTCGCGGTGAGCAGTTCTTC

J gene: TRBJ1-2
D gene: .
V gene: TRBV29-1
clone size: .
CDR3 protein: CSVKGIRGYTF
CDR3 DNA: TGCAGCGTTAAGGGAATCCGAGGCTACACCTTC

J gene: TRBJ2-1
D gene: .
V gene: TRBV7-9
clone size: .
CDR3 protein: CASSLTGVLNEQFF
CDR3 DNA: TGTGCCAGCAGCTTAACCGGGGTCCTCAATGAGCAGTTCTTC

J gene: TRBJ2-6
D gene: TRBD1
V gene: TRBV4-1
clone size: .
CDR3 protein: CASRGRGRGANVLTF
CDR3 DNA: TGCGCCAGCAGGGGCAGGGGGCGTGGGGCCAACGTCCTGACTTTC

J gene: TRBJ2-7
D gene: .
V gene: TRBV27
clone size: .
CDR3 protein: CASSLTGFYEQYF
CDR3 DNA: TGTGCCAGCAGTTTAACAGGGTTCTACGAGCAGTACTTC

J gene: TRBJ2-2
D gene: TRBD2
V gene: TRBV2
clone size: .
CDR3 protein: CASRGTSGNTGELFF
CDR3 DNA: TGTGCCAGCAGAGGGACTAGCGGGAACACCGGGGAGCTGTTTTTT

J gene: TRBJ2-7
D gene: TRBD1
V gene: TRBV10-3
clone size: few
CDR3 protein: CAISRQGYEQYF
CDR3 DNA: TGTGCCATCAGTAGACAGGGCTACGAGCAGTACTTC

J gene: TRBJ1-1
D gene: .
V gene: TRBV19
clone size: .
CDR3 protein: CASSIPTVLNTEAFF
CDR3 DNA: TGTGCCAGTAGTATCCCGACAGTTTTGAACACTGAAGCTTTCTTT

J gene: TRBJ1-1
D gene: .
V gene: TRBV5-4
clone size: .
CDR3 protein: CASSLDGRMNTEAFF
CDR3 DNA: TGTGCCAGCAGCTTGGATGGACGGATGAACACTGAAGCTTTCTTT

J gene: TRBJ1-5
D gene: TRBD1
V gene: TRBV6-5
clone size: few
CDR3 protein: CASSPDRGRGQPQHF
CDR3 DNA: TGTGCCAGCAGTCCGGACAGGGGCCGCGGTCAGCCCCAGCATTTT

J gene: TRBJ2-1
D gene: .
V gene: TRBV4-1
clone size: once
CDR3 protein: CASSLGPLGVNNEQFF
CDR3 DNA: TGCGCCAGCAGCCTCGGGCCCCTCGGGGTAAACAATGAGCAGTTCTTC

J gene: TRBJ2-1
D gene: .
V gene: TRBV13
clone size: .
CDR3 protein: CASSYLGTPNEQFF
CDR3 DNA: TGTGCCAGCAGCTACCTAGGGACCCCCAATGAGCAGTTCTTC

J gene: TRBJ1-1
D gene: .
V gene: TRBV4-2
clone size: once
CDR3 protein: CASSQGSRGDLRTEAFF
CDR3 DNA: TGTGCCAGCAGCCAAGGGAGTCGGGGGGACCTGAGGACTGAAGCTTTCTTT

J gene: TRBJ2-1
D gene: TRBD1
V gene: TRBV15
clone size: .
CDR3 protein: CATSRMVAGGYNEQFF
CDR3 DNA: TGTGCCACCAGCAGAATGGTGGCAGGGGGCTACAATGAGCAGTTCTTC

J gene: TRBJ2-1
D gene: TRBD2
V gene: TRBV5-1
clone size: .
CDR3 protein: CASSLEVSTSGGYEQFF
CDR3 DNA: TGCGCCAGCAGCTTGGAGGTGTCGACTAGCGGTGGGTATGAGCAGTTCTTC

J gene: TRBJ1-2
D gene: TRBD1
V gene: TRBV6-5
clone size: .
CDR3 protein: CASSFEGTEGYTF
CDR3 DNA: TGTGCCAGCAGTTTTGAAGGGACAGAAGGCTACACCTTC

J gene: TRBJ2-7
D gene: TRBD2
V gene: TRBV7-8
clone size: .
CDR3 protein: CASSLSSGSYEQYF
CDR3 DNA: TGTGCCAGCAGCTTATCTAGCGGGAGCTACGAGCAGTACTTC

J gene: TRBJ1-2
D gene: .
V gene: TRBV10-3
clone size: few
CDR3 protein: CAISASYLNGYTF
CDR3 DNA: TGTGCCATCAGTGCATCCTACCTCAATGGCTACACCTTC

J gene: TRBJ2-7
D gene: .
V gene: TRBV18
clone size: few
CDR3 protein: CASSPSREQYF
CDR3 DNA: TGTGCCAGCTCACCGTCCCGCGAGCAGTACTTC